The 13 T cell receptor beta chains presented below share a single source sample, sequenced in a study of blood T cell repertoires in COVID-19. Measured with immunoSEQ multiplex PCR; TCRdb has only the in-frame clones, and not every one. The sample includes around 200,000 clones, 70% to 90% of them seen just once. The material sequenced was peripheral blood. Receptor source: a man aged 40-49 years with acute or convalescent COVID-19.

This sequence joins TRBV28 and TRBJ2-7; TRBD1 matches at 8 bases. V lost 6 bases and J lost 3; bases outside the gene matches: 10. The CDR3 spans 15 residues. Per germline, CDR1 MDHEN and CDR2 SYDVKM. CDR3 loop: CASSPGQVTYYEQYF. DNA of the CDR3: TGTGCCAGCAGCCCGGGACAGGTGACCTACTACGAGCAGTACTTC. Variable domain in full (rest from reference TRBV28 and TRBJ2-7): DVKVTQSSRYLVKRTGEKVFLECVQDMDHENMFWYRQDPGLGLRLIYFSYDVKMKEKGDIPEGYSVSREKKERFSLILESASTNQTSMYLCASSPGQVTYYEQYFGPGTRLTVT.

This clone was found once. V is TRBV6-5 and J is TRBJ2-3; D is undetermined. The length of the CDR3 is 12 residues. Trimming removed 10 bases from V and 6 bases from J, with 14 bases in between. Per the germline V gene, CDR1 is MNHEY and CDR2 is SVGAGI. CDR3 sequence reads: CATSSVTDTQYF. The CDR3 DNA reads as TGTGCCACCTCGTCGGTAACCGATACGCAGTATTTT.

The rearrangement uses TRBV19 and TRBJ1-3; D is possibly TRBD1 (6 bases). The V end lost 7 bases, the J end lost 2 bases, and 9 bases lay between the germline ends. The CDR3 has 13 residues. Germline V gene sequence: CDR1 LNHDA, CDR2 SQIVND (reference sequence). CDR3 nucleotide sequence: TGTGCCAGTATAGCAGGGGCTGGAAACACCATATATTTT. This codes for CASIAGAGNTIYF. Variable domain in full (rest from reference TRBV19 and TRBJ1-3): DGGITQSPKYLFRKEGQNVTLSCEQNLNHDAMYWYRQDPGQGLRLIYYSQIVNDFQKGDIAEGYSVSREKKESFPLTVTSAQKNPTAFYLCASIAGAGNTIYFGEGSWLTVV.

The chain employs TRBV21-1 and TRBJ2-7; the DNA was not compared with TRBD1, the D call given in the table. TRBV21-1 is a pseudogene. The CDR3 spans 14 residues. The CDR3 DNA sequence: TGTGCCAGCAGCAAAGGGGGACAGGAATACGAGCAGTACTTC. It translates to CASSKGGQEYEQYF.

In its sample, this clone was seen once. This chain links TRBV4-1 with TRBJ2-5; tentative D call: TRBD2 (6 bases). CDR3 length equals 14 residues. CDR1 and CDR2 (germline): MGHRA, YSYEKL. The V end was cut by 2 bases, the J end by 4 bases, with 11 bases between. The CDR3, as DNA: TGCGCCAGCAGCCAACAACAGGAGGGAGAGACCCAGTACTTC. Protein product: CASSQQQEGETQYF.

The chain is built from TRBV7-8 and TRBJ2-6; 8 bases are a match to TRBD1. This CDR3 contains 17 residues. V dropped 5 bases and J dropped 0; count of bases not matched to a gene: 6. Germline V gene sequence: CDR1 SGHVS, CDR2 FQNEAQ. Here the CDR3 DNA reads TGTGCCAGCAGCACACGACAGGGGCCCTCTGGGGCCAACGTCCTGACTTTC. This encodes CASSTRQGPSGANVLTF. The variable domain in full, with the rest retrieved from reference TRBV7-8 and TRBJ2-6, is GAGVSQSPRYKVAKRGQDVALRCDPISGHVSLFWYQQALGQGPEFLTYFQNEAQLDKSGLPSDRFFAERPEGSVSTLKIQRTQQEDSAVYLCASSTRQGPSGANVLTFGAGSRLTVL.

DNA of the CDR3: TGCGCCAGCAGCCAAAACGGGAGAGGGACCAACACTGAAGCTTTCTTT. This gives the protein CASSQNGRGTNTEAFF. The rearrangement links TRBV4-1 to TRBJ1-1; possible D gene TRBD1, 5 bases. CDR3 length equals 16 residues. The ends were cut back, 2 bases at V and 2 bases at J, with 15 bases in the middle. In germline, CDR1 is MGHRA, CDR2 YSYEKL.

This chain joins TRBV14 and TRBJ2-1; the D gene is possibly TRBD1 (6 bases). Trimming shortened V by 2 bases and J by 10 bases, and 18 bases separated the two germline ends. The CDR3 length is 15 residues. Germline V gives CDR1 SGHDN, CDR2 FVKESK. The CDR3 bases are TGTGCCAGCAGCCAAAGATACGGGACACAGGAAGAGCAGTTCTTC. Translating it yields CASSQRYGTQEEQFF.

About this clone: Other DNA sequences within the sample encode an identical CDR3. The chain combines TRBV5-1 with TRBJ1-2; a weak D match, TRBD1 (5 bases). CDR3 length equals 13 residues. The V end was cut by 4 bases, the J end by 2 bases, with 9 bases between. CDR1 and CDR2 (germline): SGHRS, YFSETQ. CDR3 in amino acids: CASSPTENYGYTF. The CDR3 coding sequence is TGCGCCAGCAGCCCGACAGAGAACTATGGCTACACCTTC.

This clone has a count of ten or more. The V call is TRBV30, the J call TRBJ2-7; 14 bases map to TRBD2. Losses at the gene ends were 4 bases for V and 6 bases for J; bases not matched to a gene: 2. Germline V lookup: CDR1 GTSNPN, CDR2 SVGIG (reference sequence). CDR3 length: 13 amino acids. The CDR3 DNA reads as TGTGCCTGGATGACTAGCGGGGGGGGCGAGCAGTACTTC. Translated: CAWMTSGGGEQYF.

The chain carries TRBV11-3 and TRBJ2-7, with D possibly being TRBD1 (6 bases). Between the trimmed V and J ends, which lost 3 bases and 0 bases, there was a span of 9 bases. In germline, CDR1 is SGHNT, CDR2 YENEEA. CDR3 length: 14 residues. DNA for the CDR3: TGTGCCAGCAGCTTGACAGGCAGCTCCTACGAGCAGTACTTC. This sequence encodes CASSLTGSSYEQYF.

This clone was picked up a small number of times. This rearrangement joins TRBV9 to TRBJ1-2, with a possible D match to TRBD1 (6 bases). V lost 2 bases and J lost 0, with 14 bases in between. Germline CDR1 is SGDLS and CDR2 is YYNGEE. The length of the CDR3 is 16 residues. The CDR3 nucleotides read TGTGCCAGCAGCGTTATCACAGGGATAGCTAACTATGGCTACACCTTC. Its translation is CASSVITGIANYGYTF.

The CDR3, as DNA: TGTGCCAGTAGTATCGGGAACAGTGCTTATCAGCCCCAGCATTTT. It is translated as CASSIGNSAYQPQHF. This chain uses TRBV19 with TRBJ1-5; D call uncertain. The CDR3 has 15 residues. Germline CDR1 LNHDA, CDR2 SQIVND (reference sequence). V was pared by 3 bases and J by 5 bases, with 14 bases between.